These 12 T cell receptor beta chains were all obtained from the same sample, sequenced in a study of blood T cell repertoires in COVID-19. Libraries were prepared by immunoSEQ multiplex PCR; TCRdb keeps only in-frame clonotypes and omits some of them. The data contain approximately 79,000 clones, around 89% of them singletons. What was sequenced was peripheral blood. Receptors originate from a man aged 55-75 years with acute or convalescent COVID-19.

This rearrangement joins TRBV7-8 to TRBJ1-1, with a weak D call TRBD1 (5 bases). Per germline, CDR1 SGHVS and CDR2 FQNEAQ. This CDR3 has 15 residues. V lost 2 bases, J lost 3 bases, and 13 bases lay in between. The CDR3 protein is CASSLSGLLDTEAFF. The CDR3 region has the DNA TGTGCCAGCAGCTTATCAGGGTTATTGGACACTGAAGCTTTCTTT.

The gene calls are TRBV5-1 and TRBJ2-3; TRBD2 matches 8 bases. V was pared by 0 bases and J by 3 bases, with 3 bases of the junction left unmatched. The CDR3 extends over 15 amino acids. Germline lookup yields CDR1 SGHRS and CDR2 YFSETQ. This CDR3 is CASSLAASGTDTQYF. In DNA, the CDR3 is TGCGCCAGCAGCTTGGCGGCTAGCGGGACAGATACGCAGTATTTT.

This chain links TRBV5-1 with TRBJ2-3, with 8 bases identical to TRBD2. The CDR3 length is 15 residues. V trimming: 1 base; J trimming: 6 bases; junction bases outside the gene matches: 7. The germline CDR1 and CDR2 sequences are SGHRS and YFSETQ. The DNA of the CDR3 is TGCGCCAGCAGCTTGTCTCCGCGGGGGGTTGATACGCAGTATTTT. Translating it yields CASSLSPRGVDTQYF.

This rearrangement joins TRBV11-2 to TRBJ2-2; 8 nucleotides align to TRBD2. This CDR3 is 15 amino acids long. The J segment lost 6 bases and the V segment lost 5 bases, leaving 8 bases of the junction unmatched. Germline loops: CDR1 SGHAT, CDR2 FQNNGV. In DNA, the CDR3 is TGTGCCAGCAGCCCAGCCGGGACTAGATCCGGGGAGCTGTTTTTT. Protein product: CASSPAGTRSGELFF. The full variable domain, with the rest looked up from reference TRBV11-2 and TRBJ2-2, is EAGVAQSPRYKIIEKRQSVAFWCNPISGHATLYWYQQILGQGPKLLIQFQNNGVVDDSQLPKDRFSAERLKGVDSTLKIQPAKLEDSAVYLCASSPAGTRSGELFFGEGSRLTVL.

CDR3 protein: CASSYSWDSYEQYF. CDR3 nucleotides: TGTGCCAGCAGTTACTCGTGGGACAGTTACGAGCAGTACTTC. The V call is TRBV6-5, the J call TRBJ2-7; 7 nucleotides align to TRBD1. The CDR3 consists of 14 residues. With V trimmed by 0 bases and J by 4 bases, 3 bases remained unmatched. Germline values: CDR1 MNHEY, CDR2 SVGAGI.

The chain is built from TRBV30 and TRBJ1-1; the D gene is possibly TRBD1 (5 bases). V was cut by 2 bases and J by 5 bases, with 9 bases left in between. Germline V gives CDR1 GTSNPN, CDR2 SVGIG (reference sequence). This CDR3 has 12 amino acids. DNA for the CDR3: TGTGCCTGGAGTCTACGGGGGACTGAAGCTTTCTTT. It specifies CAWSLRGTEAFF. The full variable domain, completed using reference TRBV30 and TRBJ1-1, is SQTIHQWPATLVQPVGSPLSLECTVEGTSNPNLYWYRQAAGRGLQLLFYSVGIGQISSEVPQNLSASRPQDRQFILSSKKLLLSDSGFYLCAWSLRGTEAFFGQGTRLTVV.

This sequence joins TRBV5-4 and TRBJ1-2; 8 bases are shared with TRBD1. V trimming: 4 bases; J trimming: 2 bases; junction bases outside the gene matches: 7. Germline lookup yields CDR1 SGHNT and CDR2 YYREEE (reference sequence). This CDR3 contains 15 residues. CDR3: CASSIDRGPNYGYTF. DNA of the CDR3: TGTGCCAGCAGCATCGACAGGGGCCCCAACTATGGCTACACCTTC. The whole variable domain, remainder taken from reference TRBV5-4 and TRBJ1-2, is ETGVTQSPTHLIKTRGQQVTLRCSSQSGHNTVSWYQQALGQGPQFIFQYYREEENGRGNFPPRFSGLQFPNYSSELNVNALELDDSALYLCASSIDRGPNYGYTFGSGTRLTVV.

The rearrangement links TRBV7-2 to TRBJ2-7; 7 bases are shared with TRBD2. The V gene end was trimmed by 4 bases and the J gene end by 6 bases; junction bases not matched to a gene: 3. The CDR3 is 12 residues long. Germline V lookup: CDR1 SGHTA, CDR2 FQGNSA. Here the CDR3 DNA reads TGTGCCAGCAGCTACTCGGGGGGCGAGCAGTACTTC. It codes for CASSYSGGEQYF.

V is TRBV18 and J is TRBJ1-2; 7 bases are shared with TRBD1. The germline CDR1 and CDR2 sequences are KGHSH and LQKENI. The V gene end was trimmed by 6 bases and the J gene end by 6 bases; junction bases not matched to a gene: 7. The CDR3 has 13 amino acids. CDR3 residues: CASSPPTGNGYTF. The CDR3 DNA is TGTGCCAGCTCGCCCCCGACAGGGAATGGCTACACCTTC.

This chain joins TRBV2 and TRBJ1-5; perhaps TRBD1 as D (6 bases). CDR3 length: 14 residues. V lost 1 base and J 9 bases, leaving 13 bases between the germline ends. Germline loops: CDR1 SNHLY, CDR2 FYNNEI. The CDR3 nucleotides read TGTGCCAGCAGTGAAGGACAGGCCGCCGGGCCCCAGCATTTT. It encodes CASSEGQAAGPQHF.

The chain employs TRBV3-1 (or the pseudogene TRBV3-2) and TRBJ2-6; 7 bases align to TRBD2. Germline V gives CDR1 LGHDT, CDR2 YNNKEL (reference sequence). The J segment lost 1 base and the V segment lost 1 base, leaving 1 base of the junction unmatched. CDR3 size: 16 residues. CDR3: CASSQAGGSGANVLTF. The DNA for the CDR3 is TGTGCCAGCAGCCAAGCGGGAGGATCTGGGGCCAACGTCCTGACTTTC.

The chain couples TRBV18 to TRBJ2-1; TRBD1 matches 7 bases. CDR1 is KGHSH and CDR2 is LQKENI in the germline V gene. Trimming removed 6 bases from V and 9 bases from J; junction bases left unmatched: 8. The CDR3 runs to 13 residues. CDR3 protein: CASSPTQGFEQFF. In DNA form, the CDR3 reads TGTGCCAGCTCCCCAACACAGGGGTTTGAGCAGTTCTTC.